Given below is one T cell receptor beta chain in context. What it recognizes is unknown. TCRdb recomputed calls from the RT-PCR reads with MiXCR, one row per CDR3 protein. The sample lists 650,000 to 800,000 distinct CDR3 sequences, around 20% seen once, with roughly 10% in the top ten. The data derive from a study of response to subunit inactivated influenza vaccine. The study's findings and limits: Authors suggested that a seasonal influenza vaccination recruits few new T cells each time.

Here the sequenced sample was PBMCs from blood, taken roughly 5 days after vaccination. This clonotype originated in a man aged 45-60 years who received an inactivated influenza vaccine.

CDR3 amino acids: CASSFRPVESGQPQHF. The CDR3 DNA reads TGTGCCAGCAGCTTTCGCCCAGTGGAATCGGGACAGCCCCAGCATTTT. The chain uses TRBV5-5 and TRBJ1-5; unclear D gene. The CDR3 is 16 residues long. V was cut by 2 bases and J by 7 bases, with 19 bases left in between. CDR1 and CDR2 (germline): SGHKS, YYEKEE (reference sequence). The whole variable domain, remainder taken from reference TRBV5-5 and TRBJ1-5, is DAGVTQSPTHLIKTRGQQVTLRCSPISGHKSVSWYQQVLGQGPQFIFQYYEKEERGRGNFPDRFSARQFPNYSSELNVNALLLGDSALYLCASSFRPVESGQPQHFGDGTRLSIL.